A selection of T cell receptor beta chains follows, all from one sample in a study of blood T cell repertoires in COVID-19. The table came from immunoSEQ multiplex PCR; TCRdb's copy has only in-frame clones and leaves some out. The table includes 180,000 or so clones, approximately 84% detected once. Sequencing was carried out using peripheral blood. The receptors were gathered from a woman of 80 years or more with acute or convalescent COVID-19. The CDR3 runs from the conserved cysteine through the conserved F or W. A D gene is named only where the DNA matches it firmly. Clone size, where shown, is once, few, many, or a class for clones that have expanded.

v_gene,j_gene,d_gene,abundance,CDR3aa
TRBV18,TRBJ2-1,TRBD2,-,CASSPGLAGANEQFF
TRBV28,TRBJ2-3,TRBD1,-,CASSLFLPGQYGTDTQYF
TRBV12-3/TRBV12-4,TRBJ1-5,-,-,CASRRGFNQPQHF
TRBV7-2,TRBJ1-3,TRBD1,-,CASSLTTGFSGNTIYF
TRBV5-4,TRBJ2-6,-,-,CASSLVPGVNSGANVLTF
TRBV7-9,TRBJ2-1,-,-,CASSFRGLYNEQFF
TRBV5-1,TRBJ1-1,TRBD1,-,CASSPQGTAEAFF
TRBV10-2,TRBJ1-5,-,once,CASSESYGRVFQPQHF
TRBV5-1,TRBJ1-2,-,-,CASSLQTDSSGYTF
TRBV28,TRBJ2-1,TRBD2,-,CASTTRASGNNEQFF
TRBV19,TRBJ1-1,TRBD1,-,CASKGQGGMNTEAFF
TRBV7-2,TRBJ2-5,TRBD2,-,CASSLTSGRARETQYF
TRBV5-1,TRBJ1-1,TRBD1,few,CASSHRQGGTEAFF
TRBV19,TRBJ2-1,TRBD1,once,CASSMGRDRSNEQFF
TRBV27,TRBJ2-7,TRBD1,-,CASSFGDRPSYEQYF
TRBV6-2/TRBV6-3,TRBJ2-1,TRBD1,-,CASSRSGTGPNEQFF
TRBV12-5,TRBJ1-4,TRBD1,-,CASGFVGTGPTLHTNEKLFF
TRBV19,TRBJ1-4,-,-,CASSPGVVGEKLFF
TRBV5-1,TRBJ2-3,-,once,CASSPIGGPDTQYF
TRBV19,TRBJ1-4,TRBD1,-,CASSIRTGLNEKLFF
TRBV7-2,TRBJ2-2,-,-,CASSLLANTGELFF
TRBV4-3,TRBJ2-7,TRBD2,-,CASSQDTLAESYEQYF
TRBV5-1,TRBJ1-2,-,-,CASSLVPGDDGYTF
TRBV4-2,TRBJ1-1,TRBD1,-,CASSPRYRAGGLARTEAFF
TRBV4-1,TRBJ2-3,TRBD2,once,CASSHTRLAVVSTDTQYF
TRBV18,TRBJ2-4,-,-,CASSHLGETSLAKNIQYF
TRBV4-3,TRBJ2-7,TRBD2,once,CASSQRSGSYEQYF
TRBV28,TRBJ2-3,-,-,CASRRAAGTQYF
TRBV9,TRBJ1-3,TRBD1,once,CASSPRQGSSGNTIYF
TRBV6-9,TRBJ2-7,-,few,CASSYCVRRTYEQYF
TRBV18,TRBJ1-1,TRBD1,once,CASSPFVPGQGMGHTEAFF
TRBV4-2,TRBJ1-2,-,-,CASSQDRAFNYGYTF
TRBV19,TRBJ2-6,TRBD1,-,CASSTKDRGSGANVLTF
TRBV27,TRBJ1-1,-,-,CASSPSGGRRTTEAFF
TRBV19,TRBJ2-7,TRBD2,-,CASRLAGGKYEQYF
TRBV5-1,TRBJ2-5,TRBD1,-,CASQPRQGVIQETQYF
TRBV11-2,TRBJ2-5,-,-,CASSLGGMAAETQYF
TRBV4-2,TRBJ1-1,-,-,CASSQVSGVRISTEAFF